Listed below are T cell receptor beta chains from one sample, sequenced in a study of blood T cell repertoires in COVID-19. Assay used: immunoSEQ multiplex PCR; TCRdb lists only in-frame clones, some missing. The sample yields some 96,000 clones, less than 90% seen once. Sequenced material: peripheral blood. The receptors here all came from a human donor in a cohort sampled during active COVID-19. The CDR3 runs from the conserved cysteine through the conserved F or W. D genes are given only for firm matches. The size of a clone is reported for some rows only, either as once, few or many, or as a class for expanded clones.

D gene,V gene,J gene,clone size,CDR3 DNA,CDR3 protein
.,TRBV20-1,TRBJ2-1,once,TGCAGTGCCTCCGTGCGGGATGAGCAGTTCTTC,CSASVRDEQFF
TRBD2,TRBV6-6,TRBJ2-7,.,TGTGCCAGCCGTAGCGGGAGTACCTACGAGCAGTACTTC,CASRSGSTYEQYF
.,TRBV6-6,TRBJ1-2,.,TGTGCCAGCAGCCAACAGGGAAACGGCTATGGCTACACCTTC,CASSQQGNGYGYTF
.,TRBV27,TRBJ1-4,.,TGTGCCAGCAGTCCGTACAGGTTAAATAATGAAAAACTGTTTTTT,CASSPYRLNNEKLFF
.,TRBV6-6,TRBJ2-5,few,TGTGCCAGCAGTTACCTGGAGACCCAGTACTTC,CASSYLETQYF
.,TRBV12-3/TRBV12-4,TRBJ2-3,.,TGTGCCAGCAACGCGAGGATGGATACGCAGTATTTT,CASNARMDTQYF
TRBD1,TRBV5-1,TRBJ1-1,.,TGCGCCAGCAGCTTGGCGACTAGACAGGGATGGAACACTGAAGCTTTCTTT,CASSLATRQGWNTEAFF
TRBD2,TRBV18,TRBJ2-7,.,TGTGCCAGCTCACCACGTCTCGCGGGGGTCTACGAGCAGTACTTC,CASSPRLAGVYEQYF
TRBD1,TRBV6-5,TRBJ2-3,.,TGTGCCAGCAGGCCGACAGGGTCTACAGATACGCAGTATTTT,CASRPTGSTDTQYF
TRBD2,TRBV5-1,TRBJ2-2,.,TGCGCCAGCAGCTTGGCTCTTCTAGCGGGAGTGAGGTCCGGGGAGCTGTTTTTT,CASSLALLAGVRSGELFF
.,TRBV24-1,TRBJ2-3,.,TGTGCCACCAGTGATTTTGGCAGGGCAGATACGCAGTATTTT,CATSDFGRADTQYF
TRBD2,TRBV19,TRBJ2-1,.,TGTGCCAGTAGTATAGTAGCGGGAGAGGGTCATGAGCAGTTCTTC,CASSIVAGEGHEQFF
TRBD2,TRBV5-1,TRBJ2-1,.,TGCGCCAGCAGCTCCGGACTAGCGGGATACGATGAGCAGTTCTTC,CASSSGLAGYDEQFF
.,TRBV2,TRBJ2-7,.,TGTGCCAGCAAGAACAGGGTAACTTTTGACGAGCAGTACTTC,CASKNRVTFDEQYF
.,TRBV11-3,TRBJ2-2,.,TGTGCCAGCAGCAAACGGGACTCCAGGGGGGCCGGGGAGCTGTTTTTT,CASSKRDSRGAGELFF
.,TRBV7-2,TRBJ2-5,.,TGTGCCAGCAGCTTCGGCGGACAGTACCAAGAGACCCAGTACTTC,CASSFGGQYQETQYF
.,TRBV20-1,TRBJ1-2,.,TGCAGTGGGGAGACGGGCTACACCTTC,CSGETGYTF
TRBD1,TRBV6-2/TRBV6-3,TRBJ1-1,.,TGTGCCAGCAGTTACCCTTCACCGGGACAGGGGGCCGATGAAGCTTTCTTT,CASSYPSPGQGADEAFF
.,TRBV28,TRBJ2-3,once,TGTGCCAGCAGTTTAGTATCGGATACGCAGTATTTT,CASSLVSDTQYF
.,TRBV2,TRBJ1-3,few,TGTGCCAGCAGTGAAGAGGGGATCTCCGGATCGCACAAGTATTTT,CASSEEGISGSHKYF
TRBD2,TRBV7-3,TRBJ2-5,.,TGTGCCAGCAGCTTGGGACTAGCGGGGGGCAAACAAGAGACCCAGTACTTC,CASSLGLAGGKQETQYF
.,TRBV6-2/TRBV6-3,TRBJ2-2,.,TGTGCCAGCAGCCCTACCCGAGGGAACACCGGGGAGCTGTTTTTT,CASSPTRGNTGELFF
.,TRBV4-2,TRBJ1-1,.,TGTGCCAGCAGCCAAGATTTGAGGAGGGGGAACACTGAAGCTTTCTTT,CASSQDLRRGNTEAFF
TRBD2,TRBV5-1,TRBJ2-2,.,TGCGCCAGCAGACCCGGGACTACCACCGGGGAGCTGTTTTTT,CASRPGTTTGELFF
TRBD1,TRBV7-9,TRBJ1-2,.,TGTGCCAGCAGCCTGGGACAGGGCTATGGCTACACCTTC,CASSLGQGYGYTF
TRBD1,TRBV28,TRBJ1-6,.,TGTGCCAGCAGTTTATGGACAGGGGACTATAATTCACCCCTCCACTTT,CASSLWTGDYNSPLHF
.,TRBV6-1,TRBJ2-7,.,TGTGCCAGCAGTGATTCTTGGCCGGGTGAGCAGTACTTC,CASSDSWPGEQYF
.,TRBV3-1/TRBV3-2,TRBJ1-2,.,TGTGCCAGCAGCGTAGGGGGGGCCTATGGCTACACCTTC,CASSVGGAYGYTF
TRBD2,TRBV29-1,TRBJ2-1,.,TGCAGCGCAAAAGAGACTAGCGGGTCGACACAGTTCTTC,CSAKETSGSTQFF
.,TRBV20-1,TRBJ1-2,.,TGCAGTGCTAGTCCCAGGGATAGGGGCTACACCTTC,CSASPRDRGYTF
TRBD1,TRBV5-1,TRBJ1-2,.,TGCGCCAGCAGCTTGTTTTCGACAGGGGGGTCTAACTATGGCTACACCTTC,CASSLFSTGGSNYGYTF
.,TRBV18,TRBJ1-1,.,TGTGCCAGCTCACCAGTGGCAGAAGTCACTGAAGCTTTCTTT,CASSPVAEVTEAFF
TRBD1,TRBV10-3,TRBJ2-7,.,TGTGCCATCAGACCGGGACAGGGGGCCTACGAGCAGTACTTC,CAIRPGQGAYEQYF
TRBD2,TRBV10-3,TRBJ2-1,.,TGTGCCATCAGTGAGTCGCGCCTAGCGGGAGGATCCTACAATGAGCAGTTCTTC,CAISESRLAGGSYNEQFF
TRBD1,TRBV6-6,TRBJ2-7,.,TGTGCCAGCAGTTACGCTCCCCCGGGACAGGGTTTCGAGCAGTACTTC,CASSYAPPGQGFEQYF
.,TRBV5-3,TRBJ2-7,.,TGTGCCAGAAGCTCCCCCTTCCTCGACCGGGACTTAGACTACGAGCAGTACTTC,CARSSPFLDRDLDYEQYF
TRBD1,TRBV10-3,TRBJ1-2,.,TGTGCCATCAGTGAGTTCCTCAAATCCGGGACAGGGTCGCCCAATGGCTACACCTTC,CAISEFLKSGTGSPNGYTF
TRBD1,TRBV5-1,TRBJ1-1,.,TGCGCCAGCAGCAGGACAGGGGCCACTGAAGCTTTCTTT,CASSRTGATEAFF
TRBD2,TRBV3-1/TRBV3-2,TRBJ2-1,.,TGTGCCACGCAGCGGGAGGCCTACAATGAGCAGTTCTTC,CATQREAYNEQFF
TRBD1,TRBV19,TRBJ2-1,.,TGTGCCAGTTCGGACAGGGGGGTGAATGAGCAGTTCTTC,CASSDRGVNEQFF
.,TRBV5-1,TRBJ2-7,.,TGCGCCAGCAGCTTGAGTCAGGGATACGAGCAGTACTTC,CASSLSQGYEQYF
.,TRBV30,TRBJ1-1,once,TGTGCCTGGAGTTACCGGGACAACATGAACACTGAAGCTTTCTTT,CAWSYRDNMNTEAFF
.,TRBV30,TRBJ1-4,.,TGTGCCTGGAGTGGGACAGAAAATAATGAAAAACTGTTTTTT,CAWSGTENNEKLFF
.,TRBV29-1,TRBJ2-6,.,TGCAGCGACCAGAGACCTAGTGATGGGAGACACCCACTGATGGCCAACGTCCTGACTTTC,CSDQRPSDGRHPLMANVLTF
.,TRBV9,TRBJ2-2,.,TGTGCCAGCAGCATACAGGGAAACTCGAACACCGAGGAGCTGTTTTTT,CASSIQGNSNTEELFF
TRBD2,TRBV30,TRBJ2-5,.,TGTGCCTGGAGTGTACAGGTAGCGGGTGGTGAGACCCAGTACTTC,CAWSVQVAGGETQYF
.,TRBV5-8,TRBJ1-6,.,TGTGCCAGCAGCCCACCCGGGGGGTATAATTCACCCCTCCACTTT,CASSPPGGYNSPLHF
TRBD2,TRBV19,TRBJ2-5,.,TGTGCCAGTAGGAGCAAGGGGAGCGGGGGATTAGAGACCCAGTACTTC,CASRSKGSGGLETQYF
TRBD1,TRBV6-6,TRBJ1-4,.,TGTGCCAGCCAAAGACAGGGAGGATATACTAATGAAAAACTGTTTTTT,CASQRQGGYTNEKLFF
.,TRBV19,TRBJ2-6,.,TGTGCCAGTAGTATGCAAGCAGGATCTGGGGCCAACGTCCTGACTTTC,CASSMQAGSGANVLTF
.,TRBV19,TRBJ1-5,.,TGTGCCAGTAGTATAGATCGTCAGGGGTATCAGCCCCAGCATTTT,CASSIDRQGYQPQHF
TRBD2,TRBV5-1,TRBJ2-1,.,TGCGCCAGCAGTTTACGGGGGGGAAATTACAATGAGCAGTTCTTC,CASSLRGGNYNEQFF
TRBD1,TRBV5-8,TRBJ1-5,.,TGTGCCAGCAGCAACAGGGGGGATCAGCCCCAGCATTTT,CASSNRGDQPQHF
TRBD2,TRBV19,TRBJ2-3,.,TGTGCCAGTAGTTCACCGGGACTAGCCAGCACAGATACGCAGTATTTT,CASSSPGLASTDTQYF